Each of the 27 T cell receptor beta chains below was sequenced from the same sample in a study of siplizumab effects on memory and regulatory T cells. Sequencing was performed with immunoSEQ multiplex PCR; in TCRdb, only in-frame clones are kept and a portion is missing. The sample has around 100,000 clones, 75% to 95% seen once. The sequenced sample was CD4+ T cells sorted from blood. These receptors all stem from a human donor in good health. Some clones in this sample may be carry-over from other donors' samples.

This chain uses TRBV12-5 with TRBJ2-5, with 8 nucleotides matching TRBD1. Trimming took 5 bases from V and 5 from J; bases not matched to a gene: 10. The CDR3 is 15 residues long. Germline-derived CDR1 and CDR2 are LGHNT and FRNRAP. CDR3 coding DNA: TGTGCTAGTGGTATCGGGACAGGAGAGGGGGAGACCCAGTACTTC. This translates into CASGIGTGEGETQYF.

The CDR3 protein is CASSFRSFNYGYTF. The CDR3 DNA sequence: TGTGCCAGCAGCTTCAGGAGCTTTAACTATGGCTACACCTTC. The chain employs TRBV7-2 and TRBJ1-2; D is ambiguous. V lost 3 bases and J 1 base, leaving 9 bases between the germline ends. CDR1 and CDR2 (germline): SGHTA, FQGNSA. The CDR3 sequence is 14 residues long.

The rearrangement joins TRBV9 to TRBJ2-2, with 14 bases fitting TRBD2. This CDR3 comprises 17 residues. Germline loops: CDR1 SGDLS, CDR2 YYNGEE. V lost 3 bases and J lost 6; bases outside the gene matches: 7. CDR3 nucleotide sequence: TGTGCCAGCAGCGCAATACCGGGACTAGCGGGAGCCGGGGAGCTGTTTTTT. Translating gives CASSAIPGLAGAGELFF.

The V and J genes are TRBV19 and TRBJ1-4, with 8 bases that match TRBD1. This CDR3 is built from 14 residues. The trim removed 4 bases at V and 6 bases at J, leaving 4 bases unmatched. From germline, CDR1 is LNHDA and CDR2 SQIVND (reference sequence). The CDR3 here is CASSKNRGDEKLFF. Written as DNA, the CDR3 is TGTGCCAGTAGTAAAAACAGGGGGGATGAAAAACTGTTTTTT.

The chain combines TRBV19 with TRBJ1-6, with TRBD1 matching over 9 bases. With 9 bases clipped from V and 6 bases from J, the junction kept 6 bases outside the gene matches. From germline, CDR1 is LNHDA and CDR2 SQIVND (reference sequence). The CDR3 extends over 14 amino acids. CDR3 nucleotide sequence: TGTGCCAGCAGACAGGGGGGGATTAATTCACCCCTCCACTTT. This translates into CASRQGGINSPLHF.

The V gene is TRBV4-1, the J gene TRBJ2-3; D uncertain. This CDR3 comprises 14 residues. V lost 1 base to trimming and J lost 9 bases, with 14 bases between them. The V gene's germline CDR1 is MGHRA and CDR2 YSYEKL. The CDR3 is CASSQALGALTQYF. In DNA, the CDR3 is TGCGCCAGCAGCCAAGCCCTAGGAGCGCTAACGCAGTATTTT.

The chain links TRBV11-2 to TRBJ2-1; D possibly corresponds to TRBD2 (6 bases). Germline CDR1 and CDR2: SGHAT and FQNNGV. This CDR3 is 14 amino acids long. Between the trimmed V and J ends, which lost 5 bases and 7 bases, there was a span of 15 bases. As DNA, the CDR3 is TGTGCCAGCAGCCGGGAGAGGGCCGGGAATGAGCAGTTCTTC. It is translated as CASSRERAGNEQFF.

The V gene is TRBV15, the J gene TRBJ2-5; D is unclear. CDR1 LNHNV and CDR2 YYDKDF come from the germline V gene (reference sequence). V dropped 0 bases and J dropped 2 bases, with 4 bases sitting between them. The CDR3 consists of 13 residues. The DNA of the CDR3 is TGTGCCACCAGCAGAGACCCGCAAGAGACCCAGTACTTC. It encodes CATSRDPQETQYF.

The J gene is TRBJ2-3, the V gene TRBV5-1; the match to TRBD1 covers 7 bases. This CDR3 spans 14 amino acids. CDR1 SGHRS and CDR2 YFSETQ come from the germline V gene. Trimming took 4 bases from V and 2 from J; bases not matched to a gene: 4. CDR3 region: CASSLGTDTDTQYF. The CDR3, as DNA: TGCGCCAGCAGCCTGGGGACAGACACAGATACGCAGTATTTT.

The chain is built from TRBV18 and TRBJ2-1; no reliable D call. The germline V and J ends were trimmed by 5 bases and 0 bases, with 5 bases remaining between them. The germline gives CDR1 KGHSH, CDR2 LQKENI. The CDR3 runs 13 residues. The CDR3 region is CASSISSYNEQFF. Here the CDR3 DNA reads TGTGCCAGCTCAATAAGCTCCTACAATGAGCAGTTCTTC.

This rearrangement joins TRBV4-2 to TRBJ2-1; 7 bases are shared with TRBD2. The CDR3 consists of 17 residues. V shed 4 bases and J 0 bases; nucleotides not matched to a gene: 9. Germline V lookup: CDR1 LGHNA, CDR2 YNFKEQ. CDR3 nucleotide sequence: TGTGCCAGCAGCCCGTCCGGGAGCGGGAACTCCTACAATGAGCAGTTCTTC. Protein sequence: CASSPSGSGNSYNEQFF.

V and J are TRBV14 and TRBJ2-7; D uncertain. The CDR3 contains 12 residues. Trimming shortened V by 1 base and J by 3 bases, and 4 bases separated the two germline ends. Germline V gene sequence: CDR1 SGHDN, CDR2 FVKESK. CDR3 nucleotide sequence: TGTGCCAGCAGCCAAGGCGGCTACGAGCAGTACTTC. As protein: CASSQGGYEQYF. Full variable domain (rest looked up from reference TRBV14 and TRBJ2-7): EAGVTQFPSHSVIEKGQTVTLRCDPISGHDNLYWYRRVMGKEIKFLLHFVKESKQDESGMPNNRFLAERTGGTYSTLKVQPAELEDSGVYFCASSQGGYEQYFGPGTRLTVT.

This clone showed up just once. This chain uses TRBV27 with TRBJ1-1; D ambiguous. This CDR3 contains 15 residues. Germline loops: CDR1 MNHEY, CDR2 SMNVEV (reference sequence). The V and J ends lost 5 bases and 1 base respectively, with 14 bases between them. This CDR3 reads CASSTPRTGNTEAFF. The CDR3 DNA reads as TGTGCCAGCAGTACACCCAGGACGGGGAACACTGAAGCTTTCTTT.

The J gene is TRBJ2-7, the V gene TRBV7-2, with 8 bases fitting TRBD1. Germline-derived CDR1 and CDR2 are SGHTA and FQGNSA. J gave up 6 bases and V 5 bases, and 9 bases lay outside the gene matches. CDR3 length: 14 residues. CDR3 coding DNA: TGTGCCAGCAGCCGCCTCCCCAGGGGGCGCGAGCAGTACTTC. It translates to CASSRLPRGREQYF.

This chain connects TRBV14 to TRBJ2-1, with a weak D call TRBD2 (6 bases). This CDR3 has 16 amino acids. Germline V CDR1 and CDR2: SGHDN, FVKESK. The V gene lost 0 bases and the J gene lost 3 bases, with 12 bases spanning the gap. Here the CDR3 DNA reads TGTGCCAGCAGCCAAGAACTAGCCTCATACTACAATGAGCAGTTCTTC. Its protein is CASSQELASYYNEQFF.

CDR3 nucleotides: TGTGCCAGCAGCGCTCCTCCAAAACCCCTCCACTTT. As protein: CASSAPPKPLHF. The chain couples TRBV25-1 to TRBJ1-6; D not resolved. CDR3 size: 12 residues. The V end lost 6 bases, the J end lost 12 bases, and 12 bases lay between the germline ends. Germline loops: CDR1 MGHDK, CDR2 SYGVNS.

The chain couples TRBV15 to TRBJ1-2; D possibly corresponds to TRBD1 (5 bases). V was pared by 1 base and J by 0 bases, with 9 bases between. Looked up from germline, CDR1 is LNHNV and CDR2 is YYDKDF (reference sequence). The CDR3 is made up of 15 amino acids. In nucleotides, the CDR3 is TGTGCCACCAGCAGAGGGATGGGACCTAACTATGGCTACACCTTC. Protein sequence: CATSRGMGPNYGYTF.

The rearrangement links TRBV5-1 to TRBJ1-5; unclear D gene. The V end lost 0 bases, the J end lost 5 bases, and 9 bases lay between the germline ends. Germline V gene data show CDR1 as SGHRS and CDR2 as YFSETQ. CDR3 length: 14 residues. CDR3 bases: TGCGCCAGCAGCTTGGCCTCAGGCGATCAGCCCCAGCATTTT. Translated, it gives CASSLASGDQPQHF.

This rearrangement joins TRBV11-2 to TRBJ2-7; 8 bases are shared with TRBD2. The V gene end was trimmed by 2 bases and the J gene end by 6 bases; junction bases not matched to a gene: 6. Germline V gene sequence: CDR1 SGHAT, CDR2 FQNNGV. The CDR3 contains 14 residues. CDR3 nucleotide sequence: TGTGCCAGCAGCTTAACTAGCGGTGAATCCGAGCAGTACTTC. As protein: CASSLTSGESEQYF.

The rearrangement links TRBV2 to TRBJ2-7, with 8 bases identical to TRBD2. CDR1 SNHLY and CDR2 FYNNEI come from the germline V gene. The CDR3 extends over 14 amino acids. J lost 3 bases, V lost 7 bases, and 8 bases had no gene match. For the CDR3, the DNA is TGTGCCAGCAACCCTCCGGGACTAGTCTACGAGCAGTACTTC. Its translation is CASNPPGLVYEQYF.

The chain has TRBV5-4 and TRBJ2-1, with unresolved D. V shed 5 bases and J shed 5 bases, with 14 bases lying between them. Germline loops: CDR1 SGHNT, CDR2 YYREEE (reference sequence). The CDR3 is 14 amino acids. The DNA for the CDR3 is TGTGCCAGCAGTGCCGTCCTAAATAACAATGAGCAGTTCTTC. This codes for CASSAVLNNNEQFF.

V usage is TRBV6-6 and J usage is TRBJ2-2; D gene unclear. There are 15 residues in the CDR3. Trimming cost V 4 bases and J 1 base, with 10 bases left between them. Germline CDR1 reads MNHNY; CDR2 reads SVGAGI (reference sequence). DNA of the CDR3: TGTGCCAGCAGTTTCGGACGGAAGAACACCGGGGAGCTGTTTTTT. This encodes CASSFGRKNTGELFF.

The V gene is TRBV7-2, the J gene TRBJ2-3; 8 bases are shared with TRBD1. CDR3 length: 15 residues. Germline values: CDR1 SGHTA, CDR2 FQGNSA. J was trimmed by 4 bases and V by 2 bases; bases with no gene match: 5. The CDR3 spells CASSLQGANPDTQYF. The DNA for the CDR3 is TGTGCCAGCAGCTTACAGGGGGCGAACCCAGATACGCAGTATTTT.

The CDR3 DNA follows: TGTGCCAGCAGCCCCGGGACTAGCGGGAAGAGGGCCTACGAGCAGTACTTC. Amino acid sequence: CASSPGTSGKRAYEQYF. This rearrangement joins TRBV5-4 to TRBJ2-7; TRBD2 matches 13 bases. CDR3 size: 17 residues. After removal of 4 bases from V and 2 bases from J, the junction contained 9 bases not matched to a gene. CDR1 is SGHNT and CDR2 is YYREEE in the germline V gene (reference sequence).

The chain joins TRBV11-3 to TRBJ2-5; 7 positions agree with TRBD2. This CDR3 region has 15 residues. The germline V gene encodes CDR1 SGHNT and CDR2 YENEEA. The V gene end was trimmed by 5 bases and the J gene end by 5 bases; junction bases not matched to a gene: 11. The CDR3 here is CASSLATGLGETQYF. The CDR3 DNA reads TGTGCCAGCAGCCTAGCCACAGGACTAGGGGAGACCCAGTACTTC.

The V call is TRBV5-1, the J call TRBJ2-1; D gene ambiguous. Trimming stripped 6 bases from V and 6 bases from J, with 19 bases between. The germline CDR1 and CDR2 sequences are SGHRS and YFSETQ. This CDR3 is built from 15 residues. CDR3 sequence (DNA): TGCGCCAGCACCATAAACGGCCGTCTGGGCAATGAGCAGTTCTTC. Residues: CASTINGRLGNEQFF.

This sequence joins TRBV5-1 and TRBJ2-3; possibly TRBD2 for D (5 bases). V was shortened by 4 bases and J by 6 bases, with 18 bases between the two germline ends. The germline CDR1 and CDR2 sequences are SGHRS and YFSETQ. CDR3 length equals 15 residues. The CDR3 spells CASSPQRPGGDTQYF. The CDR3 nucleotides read TGCGCCAGCAGCCCCCAGCGACCAGGCGGGGATACGCAGTATTTT.